This entry lists 8 T cell receptor beta chains sequenced from one sample in a study of T cell clonality in common variable immunodeficiency. Only in-frame clones appear in the TCRdb table, and some are missing; sequencing was by immunoSEQ multiplex PCR. The table lists around 45,000 clones, with no singletons. Sequencing was carried out using peripheral blood mononuclear cells. The receptors shown here come from a person between 18 and 75 years old in good health.

This clone occurred many times. The read terminates 3 residues ahead of where the CDR3 ends, so the germline J gene completes it. The chain recombines TRBV30 with TRBJ2-7; 10 bases match TRBD1. Germline V lookup: CDR1 GTSNPN, CDR2 SVGIG (reference sequence). After removal of 5 bases from V and 2 bases from J, the junction contained 3 bases not matched to a gene. This CDR3 comprises 13 residues. CDR3 DNA, as far as it was read: TGTGCCTGGGGGACAGGGGCTCCCTACGAG. Protein product: CAWGTGAPYE. The full CDR3 protein is CAWGTGAPYEQYF.

This clone was seen repeatedly, ten times or more. Coverage ceases 3 residues before the CDR3 finishes, and the germline J gene fills in the end. V usage is TRBV5-1 and J usage is TRBJ2-3; TRBD2 might be the D (6 bases). V shed 4 bases and J shed 0 bases, with 12 bases lying between them. Germline V lookup: CDR1 SGHRS, CDR2 YFSETQ. The CDR3 totals 15 residues. The sequenced part of the CDR3 DNA is TGCGCCAGCAGCCCAGCGGGCTCTAGCACAGATACG. It translates to CASSPAGSSTDT. The full CDR3 sequence reads CASSPAGSSTDTQYF.

This clone was seen ten or more times. The CDR3 loop is CASTPWGGGATDTQYF. CDR3 DNA (partial): TGTGCCAGCACCCCCTGGGGCGGGGGGGCAACAGATACG. This chain links TRBV2 with TRBJ2-3; TRBD2 matches at 9 bases. From the germline J gene comes the end of the CDR3, since the read stops 3 residues before it. This CDR3 region has 16 residues. The V segment lost 7 bases and the J segment 3 bases; nucleotides outside the gene matches: 11. The V gene's germline CDR1 is SNHLY and CDR2 FYNNEI.

This clone was observed many times. The read halts 3 residues ahead of the CDR3 end, with the missing end drawn from the germline J gene. J is TRBJ1-5 and V is TRBV25-1; D is possibly TRBD1 (6 bases). V shed 6 bases and J shed 0 bases, with 21 bases lying between them. Germline V gene lookup returns CDR1 MGHDK and CDR2 SYGVNS. CDR3 size: 18 residues. CDR3 bases read: TGTGCCAGCAGGTGGGGGGGCCGGTCAAGGTATAGCAATCAGCCC. Its translation: CASRWGGRSRYSNQP. In full, the CDR3 reads CASRWGGRSRYSNQPQHF.

This clone showed up many times. Read coverage stops 3 residues before the CDR3 terminus; the germline J gene supplies the remainder. V and J are TRBV5-6 and TRBJ1-1; 8 positions agree with TRBD1. CDR1 SGHDT and CDR2 YYEEEE come from the germline V gene. The V segment lost 1 base and the J segment 6 bases; nucleotides outside the gene matches: 8. The CDR3 sequence is 15 residues long. The CDR3 bases that were read are TGTGCCAGCAGCTTGCCTGGACAGGGTTTGTCTGAA. Encoded protein: CASSLPGQGLSE. The entire CDR3 protein is CASSLPGQGLSEAFF.

This clone was seen repeatedly, ten times or more. The read ends 3 residues early relative to the CDR3; the germline J gene fills the gap. This chain links TRBV5-6 with TRBJ2-2; a weak D match, TRBD2 (5 bases). This CDR3 region has 14 residues. V gave up 3 bases and J gave up 6 bases, with 12 bases separating them. Germline assignment: CDR1 SGHDT and CDR2 YYEEEE. CDR3 amino acids: CASSSPGEAGELFF. CDR3 DNA (partial): TGTGCCAGCAGCTCCCCCGGGGAAGCCGGGGAG.

This clone was recorded many times. The read stops 3 residues short of the end of the CDR3; the missing end is completed from the germline J gene. V is TRBV19 and J is TRBJ2-5; TRBD2 might be the D (7 bases). The germline V and J ends were trimmed by 2 bases and 7 bases, with 20 bases remaining between them. Germline-derived CDR1 and CDR2 are LNHDA and SQIVND (reference sequence). The CDR3 totals 16 residues. CDR3 sequence: CASSICRGAIIGTQYF. The part of the CDR3 DNA that was read is TGTGCCAGTAGTATATGTCGGGGGGCAATAATTGGGACC.

This clone occurred many times. Read data end 3 residues before the CDR3 end; the end is taken from the germline J gene. The rearrangement joins TRBV18 to TRBJ1-1, with 7 bases fitting TRBD1. The CDR3 covers 15 residues. Losses at the gene ends were 3 bases for V and 1 base for J; bases not matched to a gene: 5. Germline V CDR1 and CDR2: KGHSH, LQKENI. CDR3 bases read: TGTGCCAGCTCACCTTCTACAGGGGCGAACACTGAA. Amino acids: CASSPSTGANTE. The CDR3 reads in full as CASSPSTGANTEAFF.